This TCR beta chain was recovered during a study of Graves' ophthalmopathy and Graves' hyperthyroidism. Findings and caveats of the study: Blood also contained most of the expanded thyroid clonotypes above 0.001 frequency. Sensitivity reached approximately 89% and specificity roughly 82% for a 13-signature model separating ophthalmopathy from stable hyperthyroidism.

Note on this clonotype: Its antigen is as yet unknown.

Trimming cost V 7 bases and J 9 bases; bases outside gene matches: 11. Germline assignment: CDR1 MGHDK and CDR2 SYGVNS. This CDR3 region has 14 residues. Diagnosis relied on clinical symptoms, serum thyroxine, TRAb, thyroid ultrasound and orbital computed tomography. PBMCs had their origin in fresh peripheral blood (10 ml). Using RNA transcripts, the TCR beta CDR3 regions were amplified. The authors performed first-round RT-PCR with HTBI primers and then a second-round multiplex PCR. TCRdb re-called the multiplex PCR reads through MiXCR, storing one row per CDR3 protein. Here the sample spans 680,000 or so distinct CDR3 sequences, approximately 22% being singletons.

The specimen sequenced was peripheral blood. This TCR derives from a woman in her late teens or twenties with stable Graves' hyperthyroidism. Some clones in this sample may be carry-over from other donors' samples. J is TRBJ2-1 and V is TRBV25-1; 8 positions match TRBD2. CDR3 in amino acids: CASTVAGWSVEQFF. DNA for the CDR3: TGTGCCAGCACCGTAGCGGGATGGTCCGTTGAGCAGTTCTTC.